The 26 T cell receptor beta chains given below trace back to one sample, sequenced in a study of blood T cell repertoires in COVID-19. The repertoire was sequenced with immunoSEQ multiplex PCR; TCRdb's copy has only in-frame clones and lacks some. Of about 160,000 clones listed, approximately 85% are singletons. Sequenced input: peripheral blood. These receptor sequences come from a woman between 50 and 59 years old with COVID-19, enrolled during active disease.

This chain links TRBV10-2 with TRBJ2-1, with D perhaps matching TRBD2 (5 bases). V lost 4 bases, J lost 5 bases, and 12 bases lay in between. This CDR3 has 14 amino acids. From germline, CDR1 is WSHSY and CDR2 SAAADI. The CDR3 loop reads CASSVERQNNEQFF. CDR3 DNA sequence: TGCGCCAGCAGTGTGGAGCGGCAGAACAATGAGCAGTTCTTC.

This rearrangement joins TRBV2 to TRBJ2-5; D not resolved. The germline V and J ends were trimmed by 6 bases and 3 bases, with 11 bases remaining between them. The CDR3 sequence is 13 residues long. Germline CDR1 SNHLY, CDR2 FYNNEI. CDR3 residues: CASSEWQKETQYF. In DNA form, the CDR3 reads TGTGCCAGCAGCGAATGGCAGAAAGAGACCCAGTACTTC. Drawing the rest from reference TRBV2 and TRBJ2-5, the complete variable domain is EPEVTQTPSHQVTQMGQEVILRCVPISNHLYFYWYRQILGQKVEFLVSFYNNEISEKSEIFDDQFSVERPDGSNFTLKIRSTKLEDSAMYFCASSEWQKETQYFGPGTRLLVL.

The chain recombines TRBV14 with TRBJ1-2, with a weak D call TRBD1 (5 bases). CDR1 and CDR2 from the germline V gene are SGHDN and FVKESK. V lost 4 bases to trimming and J lost 7 bases, with 16 bases between them. The CDR3 extends over 14 amino acids. The CDR3 region has the DNA TGTGCCAGCAGCCTGGGACTTCCCCTCGGTGGCTACACCTTC. As protein: CASSLGLPLGGYTF. The full variable domain, with the rest looked up from reference TRBV14 and TRBJ1-2, is EAGVTQFPSHSVIEKGQTVTLRCDPISGHDNLYWYRRVMGKEIKFLLHFVKESKQDESGMPNNRFLAERTGGTYSTLKVQPAELEDSGVYFCASSLGLPLGGYTFGSGTRLTVV.

J is TRBJ1-1 and V is TRBV7-2; 8 bases are shared with TRBD1. V dropped 0 bases and J dropped 11; count of bases not matched to a gene: 8. In germline, CDR1 is SGHTA, CDR2 FQGNSA. This CDR3 contains 14 residues. The DNA for the CDR3 is TGTGCCAGCAGCTTAGCCCAGGGGGCAGTTTGGGCTTTCTTT. Encoded protein: CASSLAQGAVWAFF.

The chain couples TRBV24-1 to TRBJ2-5; 7 nucleotides align to TRBD1. V shed 4 bases, J shed 5 bases, and the junction held 9 bases outside the gene matches. The CDR3 consists of 15 residues. Germline values: CDR1 KGHDR, CDR2 SFDVKD. The CDR3 loop reads CATSEGQVVGETQYF. The CDR3 region has the DNA TGTGCCACCAGTGAAGGACAGGTTGTCGGGGAGACCCAGTACTTC.

This clone was seen a single time. The rearrangement links TRBV3-1 (or the pseudogene TRBV3-2) to TRBJ2-5, with D uncertain. The CDR3 loop spans 11 amino acids. Trimming removed 5 bases at V and 5 bases at J, with 6 bases between. The germline gives CDR1 LGHDT, CDR2 YNNKEL (reference sequence). CDR3 nucleotide sequence: TGTGCCAGCAGCACCGGGGAGACCCAGTACTTC. This sequence encodes CASSTGETQYF.

This clone turned up a few times. The V gene is TRBV30, the J gene TRBJ1-6; tentatively, D is TRBD1 (6 bases). This CDR3 has 14 residues. Trimming shortened V by 0 bases and J by 9 bases, and 12 bases separated the two germline ends. Per germline, CDR1 GTSNPN and CDR2 SVGIG (reference sequence). The CDR3 loop reads CAWSVSGARSPLHF. CDR3 DNA: TGTGCCTGGAGTGTATCAGGGGCCCGTTCACCCCTCCACTTT.

V usage is TRBV30 and J usage is TRBJ2-1, with TRBD2 matching over 11 bases. The CDR3 length is 14 residues. J gave up 5 bases and V 2 bases, and 2 bases lay outside the gene matches. Germline values: CDR1 GTSNPN, CDR2 SVGIG (reference sequence). The CDR3 spells CAWSPSGGNNEQFF. CDR3 bases: TGTGCCTGGAGTCCTAGCGGGGGGAACAATGAGCAGTTCTTC.

V gene TRBV23-1 combines with J gene TRBJ1-1; no clear D. TRBV23-1 is an open reading frame whose function is uncertain. The CDR3 extends over 14 amino acids. The ends were cut back, 0 bases at V and 6 bases at J, with 11 bases in the middle. The CDR3 coding sequence is TGCGCCAGCAGTCAATCGGGGAGCAGGTCTGAAGCTTTCTTT. The encoded protein is CASSQSGSRSEAFF.

The chain carries TRBV14 and TRBJ2-7; a possible D gene is TRBD1 (5 bases). Trimming cost V 0 bases and J 2 bases, with 11 bases left between them. The CDR3 is 15 amino acids. The V gene's germline CDR1 is SGHDN and CDR2 FVKESK. DNA of the CDR3: TGTGCCAGCAGCCAAGAAGAAGCGACAGCCTACGAGCAGTACTTC. This sequence encodes CASSQEEATAYEQYF.

The chain combines TRBV5-1 with TRBJ2-7, with TRBD2 as a possible D gene (6 bases). From germline, CDR1 is SGHRS and CDR2 YFSETQ. This CDR3 region has 16 residues. V was shortened by 0 bases and J by 1 base, with 14 bases between the two germline ends. In DNA form, the CDR3 reads TGCGCCAGCAGCTTGGGGAATAGCGGCGTATCCTACGAGCAGTACTTC. Amino acid sequence: CASSLGNSGVSYEQYF.

This clone appeared a single time. This chain uses TRBV7-3 with TRBJ2-1; 8 bases are a match to TRBD2. The CDR3 spans 16 residues. Trimming at V came to 5 bases and at J to 9 bases, leaving 15 bases not matched to a gene. The germline V gene has CDR1 SGHTA and CDR2 FQGTGA. The CDR3 loop is CASSRLGGGILGEQFF. The CDR3 DNA follows: TGTGCCAGCAGCCGACTGGGCGGGGGGATCCTCGGTGAGCAGTTCTTC.

This clone has at least ten counts. The gene calls are TRBV10-1 and TRBJ1-1; D remains ambiguous. Germline V gene sequence: CDR1 WNHNN, CDR2 SYGVQD (reference sequence). This CDR3 contains 11 residues. V was trimmed by 7 bases and J by 7 bases, leaving 10 bases between them. The CDR3 protein is CASTLLVEAFF. In DNA, the CDR3 is TGCGCCAGCACCCTACTGGTTGAAGCTTTCTTT.

The chain employs TRBV19 and TRBJ2-5; D may be TRBD1 (6 bases). The CDR3 consists of 15 residues. Per the germline V gene, CDR1 is LNHDA and CDR2 is SQIVND (reference sequence). Trimming removed 6 bases from V and 0 bases from J, with 14 bases in between. The CDR3 coding sequence is TGTGCCAGTAGACCAACAGGGCCCAACCAAGAGACCCAGTACTTC. Amino acid sequence: CASRPTGPNQETQYF. Complete variable domain (other parts from reference TRBV19 and TRBJ2-5): DGGITQSPKYLFRKEGQNVTLSCEQNLNHDAMYWYRQDPGQGLRLIYYSQIVNDFQKGDIAEGYSVSREKKESFPLTVTSAQKNPTAFYLCASRPTGPNQETQYFGPGTRLLVL.

This clone was observed a handful of times. The V and J genes are TRBV5-1 and TRBJ1-3; D is uncertain. V shed 1 base and J shed 0 bases, with 5 bases lying between them. Germline V gene lookup returns CDR1 SGHRS and CDR2 YFSETQ. This CDR3 region has 14 residues. The CDR3 bases are TGCGCCAGCAGCTTGCGAGACTCTGGAAACACCATATATTTT. Protein sequence: CASSLRDSGNTIYF.

This clone appeared once. DNA for the CDR3: TGTGCCAGCAGCTTAGTACCCCCGCGACTAGCGGGGGGTACAGATACGCAGTATTTT. Translation: CASSLVPPRLAGGTDTQYF. The V and J genes are TRBV11-2 and TRBJ2-3; TRBD2 matches at 13 bases. The ends lost 1 base at V and 3 bases at J; junction bases unmatched: 10. The CDR3 runs to 19 residues. Germline V gene data show CDR1 as SGHAT and CDR2 as FQNNGV.

This chain uses TRBV7-9 with TRBJ1-2; the match to TRBD1 covers 8 bases. The CDR3 extends over 13 amino acids. The J segment lost 6 bases and the V segment lost 3 bases, leaving 3 bases of the junction unmatched. CDR1 is SEHNR, CDR2 FQNEAQ, per germline (reference sequence). The CDR3 DNA reads TGTGCCAGCAGCTTTGCGACAGGGGATGGCTACACCTTC. Protein sequence: CASSFATGDGYTF.

This chain uses TRBV27 with TRBJ1-2; perhaps TRBD1 as D (6 bases). This CDR3 is 13 amino acids long. Trimming pared 0 bases from V and 5 bases from J, leaving 7 bases between. The germline CDR1 and CDR2 sequences are MNHEY and SMNVEV (reference sequence). The CDR3 DNA reads as TGTGCCAGCAGTTTATCCGGGACATATGGCTACACCTTC. Translated: CASSLSGTYGYTF.

The V and J genes are TRBV14 and TRBJ1-2; D is undetermined. CDR1 and CDR2 (germline): SGHDN, FVKESK. This CDR3 comprises 16 residues. V lost 4 bases and J lost 4, with 19 bases in between. In nucleotides, the CDR3 is TGTGCCAGCAGCCCAGGAGGTGGGCCGGCCTTCTATGGCTACACCTTC. Translating it yields CASSPGGGPAFYGYTF.

This chain joins TRBV10-1 and TRBJ2-2; D not resolved. Trimming shortened V by 0 bases and J by 7 bases, and 12 bases separated the two germline ends. This CDR3 comprises 15 residues. Germline V gene sequence: CDR1 WNHNN, CDR2 SYGVQD (reference sequence). The CDR3 protein is CASSESISTGGELFF. The CDR3 DNA is TGCGCCAGCAGTGAGTCCATTAGCACGGGCGGGGAGCTGTTTTTT.

The chain carries TRBV6-2 or TRBV6-3 and TRBJ2-7, with 7 nucleotides matching TRBD2. The CDR3 runs 18 residues. Trimming cost V 3 bases and J 0 bases; bases outside gene matches: 14. Germline CDR1 reads MNHEY; CDR2 reads SVGEGT. Written as DNA, the CDR3 is TGTGCCAGCAGTTATTCGTCCCAGCGGGGCCCCAGCTCCTACGAGCAGTACTTC. Its protein is CASSYSSQRGPSSYEQYF.

The J gene is TRBJ2-7, the V gene TRBV28; 7 nucleotides match TRBD1. Trimming cost V 5 bases and J 3 bases; bases outside gene matches: 16. CDR1 MDHEN and CDR2 SYDVKM come from the germline V gene. CDR3 length equals 17 residues. The CDR3 nucleotides read TGTGCCAGCAGTACCGCAACGACAGGGTATATCCTCTACGAGCAGTACTTC. It translates to CASSTATTGYILYEQYF.

The V and J genes are TRBV7-9 and TRBJ1-2, with 9 bases fitting TRBD1. The CDR3 is 13 amino acids. With 5 bases clipped from V and 9 bases from J, the junction kept 7 bases outside the gene matches. Germline loops: CDR1 SEHNR, CDR2 FQNEAQ (reference sequence). CDR3 sequence: CASSRGQGSSYTF. The CDR3 region has the DNA TGTGCCAGCAGCCGCGGACAGGGGTCGAGCTACACCTTC.

J is TRBJ1-1 and V is TRBV6-2 or TRBV6-3; weak D call: TRBD1 (5 bases). This CDR3 has 13 amino acids. Germline assignment: CDR1 MNHEY and CDR2 SVGEGT. The V end was cut by 2 bases, the J end by 4 bases, with 8 bases between. This CDR3 reads CASSYAGGTEAFF. CDR3 DNA: TGTGCCAGCAGTTACGCGGGGGGCACTGAAGCTTTCTTT.

The chain carries TRBV13 and TRBJ2-7, with 9 bases identical to TRBD1. Germline V gene sequence: CDR1 PRHDT, CDR2 FYEKMQ (reference sequence). The CDR3 contains 16 residues. V lost 7 bases to trimming and J lost 3 bases; unmatched junction nucleotides: 13. CDR3: CASTTTTGTGIYEQYF. Written as DNA, the CDR3 is TGTGCCAGCACCACAACGACCGGGACAGGGATCTACGAGCAGTACTTC.

The chain has TRBV3-1 (or the pseudogene TRBV3-2) and TRBJ1-2; no definite D call. V dropped 1 base and J dropped 7 bases, with 4 bases sitting between them. There are 11 residues in the CDR3. Germline CDR1 reads LGHDT; CDR2 reads YNNKEL (reference sequence). The CDR3 DNA sequence: TGTGCCAGCAGCCAAGGGCTTGGCTACACCTTC. Encoded protein: CASSQGLGYTF.